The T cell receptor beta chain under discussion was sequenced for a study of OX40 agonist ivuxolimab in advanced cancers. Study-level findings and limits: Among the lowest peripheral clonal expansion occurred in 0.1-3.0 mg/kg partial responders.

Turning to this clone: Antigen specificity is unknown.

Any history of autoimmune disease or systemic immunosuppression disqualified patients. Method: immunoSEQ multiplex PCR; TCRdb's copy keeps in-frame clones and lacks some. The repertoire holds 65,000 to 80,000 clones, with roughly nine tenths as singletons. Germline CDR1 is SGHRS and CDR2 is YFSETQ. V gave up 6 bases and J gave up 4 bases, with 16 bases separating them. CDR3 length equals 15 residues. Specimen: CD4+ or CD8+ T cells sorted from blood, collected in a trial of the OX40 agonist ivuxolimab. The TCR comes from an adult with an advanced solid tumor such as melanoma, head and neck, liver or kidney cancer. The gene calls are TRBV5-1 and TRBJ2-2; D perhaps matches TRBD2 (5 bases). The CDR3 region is CASKGEGWGTGELFF. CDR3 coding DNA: TGCGCCAGCAAGGGAGAGGGATGGGGCACCGGGGAGCTGTTTTTT.